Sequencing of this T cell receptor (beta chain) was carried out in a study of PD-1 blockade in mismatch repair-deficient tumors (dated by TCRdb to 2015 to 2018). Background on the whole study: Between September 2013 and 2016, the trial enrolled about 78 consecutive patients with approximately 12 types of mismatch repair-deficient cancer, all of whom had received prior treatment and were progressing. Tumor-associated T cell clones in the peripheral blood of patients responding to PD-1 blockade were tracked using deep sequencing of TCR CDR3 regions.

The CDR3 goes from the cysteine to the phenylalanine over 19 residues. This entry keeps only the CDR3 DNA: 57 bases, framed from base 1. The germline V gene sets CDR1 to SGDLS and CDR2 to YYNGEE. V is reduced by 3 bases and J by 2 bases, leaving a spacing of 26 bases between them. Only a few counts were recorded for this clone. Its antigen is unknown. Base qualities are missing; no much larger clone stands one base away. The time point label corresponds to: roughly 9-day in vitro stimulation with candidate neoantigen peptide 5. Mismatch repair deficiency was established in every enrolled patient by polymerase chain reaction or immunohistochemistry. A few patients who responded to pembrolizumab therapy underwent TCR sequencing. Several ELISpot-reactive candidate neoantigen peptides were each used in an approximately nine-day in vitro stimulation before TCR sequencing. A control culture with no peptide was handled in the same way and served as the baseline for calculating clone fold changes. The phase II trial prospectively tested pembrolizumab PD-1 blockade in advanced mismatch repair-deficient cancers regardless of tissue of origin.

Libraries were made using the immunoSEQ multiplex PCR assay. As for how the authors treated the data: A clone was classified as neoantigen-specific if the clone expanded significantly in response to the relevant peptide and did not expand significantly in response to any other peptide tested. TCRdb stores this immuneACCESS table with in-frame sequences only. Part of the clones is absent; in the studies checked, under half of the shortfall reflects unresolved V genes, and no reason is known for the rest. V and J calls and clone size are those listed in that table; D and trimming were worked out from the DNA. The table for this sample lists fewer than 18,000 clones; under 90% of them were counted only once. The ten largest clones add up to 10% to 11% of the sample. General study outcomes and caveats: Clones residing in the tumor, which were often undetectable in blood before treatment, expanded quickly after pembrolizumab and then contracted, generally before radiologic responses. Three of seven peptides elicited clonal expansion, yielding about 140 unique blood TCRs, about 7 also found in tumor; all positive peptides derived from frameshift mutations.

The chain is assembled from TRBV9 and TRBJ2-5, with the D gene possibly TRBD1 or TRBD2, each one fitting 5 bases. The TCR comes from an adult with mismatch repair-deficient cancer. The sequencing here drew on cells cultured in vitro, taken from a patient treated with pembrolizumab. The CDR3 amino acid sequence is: CASSGNPSITGTEQETQYF. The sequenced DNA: TGTGCCAGCAGCGGGAACCCGTCTATAACCGGGACGGAACAAGAGACCCAGTACTTC. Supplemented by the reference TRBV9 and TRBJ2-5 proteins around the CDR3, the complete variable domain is DSGVTQTPKHLITATGQRVTLRCSPRSGDLSVYWYQQSLDQGLQFLIQYYNGEERAKGNILERFSAQQFPDLHSELNLSSLELGDSALYFCASSGNPSITGTEQETQYFGPGTRLLVL.